This T cell receptor beta chain was sequenced in a study of T cell responses to AZD1222 COVID-19 vaccine. Sequencing used immunoSEQ multiplex PCR; TCRdb keeps in-frame clones, though not all of them. The table shows 75,000 to 80,000 clones, with about nine tenths occurring only once. CDR1 is SGHVS, CDR2 FQNEAQ, per germline. The CDR3 is 16 residues long. J lost 2 bases, V lost 5 bases, and 6 bases had no gene match. This chain joins TRBV7-8 and TRBJ2-3; 11 nucleotides match TRBD2. This clonotype originated in an adult who received the AZD1222 COVID-19 vaccine. This material consisted of peripheral blood, taken 28 days after the second AZD1222 dose. CDR3 sequence reads: CASSRSGGELTDTQYF. DNA of the CDR3: TGTGCCAGCAGCCGTAGCGGGGGGGAACTCACAGATACGCAGTATTTT.